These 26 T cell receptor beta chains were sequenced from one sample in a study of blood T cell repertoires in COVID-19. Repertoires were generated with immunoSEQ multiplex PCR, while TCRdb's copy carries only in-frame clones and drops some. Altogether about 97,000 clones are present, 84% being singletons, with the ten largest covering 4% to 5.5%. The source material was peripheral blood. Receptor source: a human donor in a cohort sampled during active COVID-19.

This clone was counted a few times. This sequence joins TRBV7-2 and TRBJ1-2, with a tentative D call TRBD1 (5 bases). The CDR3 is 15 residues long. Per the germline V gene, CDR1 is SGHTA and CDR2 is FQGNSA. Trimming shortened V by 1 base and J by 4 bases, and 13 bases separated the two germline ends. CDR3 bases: TGTGCCAGCAGCTTAGGCACAGGCGTCCCCTATGGCTACACCTTC. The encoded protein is CASSLGTGVPYGYTF.

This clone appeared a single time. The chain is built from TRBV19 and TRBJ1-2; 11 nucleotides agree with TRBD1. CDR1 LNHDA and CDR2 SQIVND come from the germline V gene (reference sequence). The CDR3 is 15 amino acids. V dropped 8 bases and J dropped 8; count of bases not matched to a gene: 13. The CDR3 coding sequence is TGTGCCAGTTCGACCGGGACAGGGGGTTTAGAGGGCTACACCTTC. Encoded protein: CASSTGTGGLEGYTF.

As DNA, the CDR3 is TGTGCCAGCAGCTGGAGCTCACACCCTGAAGCTTTCTTT. Translating gives CASSWSSHPEAFF. The genes are TRBV5-5 and TRBJ1-1, with D unresolved. Trimming removed 3 bases at V and 6 bases at J, with 12 bases between. There are 13 residues in the CDR3. Germline values: CDR1 SGHKS, CDR2 YYEKEE (reference sequence).

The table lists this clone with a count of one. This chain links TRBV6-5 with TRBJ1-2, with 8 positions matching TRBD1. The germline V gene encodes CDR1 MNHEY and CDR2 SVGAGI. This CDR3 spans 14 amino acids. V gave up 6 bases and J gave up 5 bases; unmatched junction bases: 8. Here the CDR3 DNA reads TGTGCCAGCAGCACACAGGGGGTGGCTTATGGCTACACCTTC. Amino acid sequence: CASSTQGVAYGYTF.

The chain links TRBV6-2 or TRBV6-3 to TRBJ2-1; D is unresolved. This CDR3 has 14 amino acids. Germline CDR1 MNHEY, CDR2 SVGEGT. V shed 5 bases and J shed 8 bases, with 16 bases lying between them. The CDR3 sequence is CASSRSTPTDEQFF. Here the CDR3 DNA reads TGTGCCAGCAGTCGCTCCACCCCAACTGATGAGCAGTTCTTC.

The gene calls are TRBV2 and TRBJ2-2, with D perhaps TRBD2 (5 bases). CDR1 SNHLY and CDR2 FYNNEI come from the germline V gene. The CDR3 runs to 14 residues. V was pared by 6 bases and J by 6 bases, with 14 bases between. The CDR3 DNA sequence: TGTGCCAGCAGCTACACGAGGGTGTCCGGGGAGCTGTTTTTT. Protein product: CASSYTRVSGELFF.

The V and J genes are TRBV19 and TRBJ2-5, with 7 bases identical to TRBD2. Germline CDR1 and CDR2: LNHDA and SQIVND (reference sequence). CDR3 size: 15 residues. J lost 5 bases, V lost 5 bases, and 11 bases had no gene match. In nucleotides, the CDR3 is TGTGCCAGTAGTGTCGGGACTACGCGGGGCGAGACCCAGTACTTC. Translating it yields CASSVGTTRGETQYF.

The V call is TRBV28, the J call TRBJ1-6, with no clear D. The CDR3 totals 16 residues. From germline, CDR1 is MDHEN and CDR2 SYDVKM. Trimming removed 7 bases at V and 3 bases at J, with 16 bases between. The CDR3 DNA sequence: TGTGCCAGCACCTCACTATTTGGACTCTATAATTCACCCCTCCACTTT. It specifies CASTSLFGLYNSPLHF.

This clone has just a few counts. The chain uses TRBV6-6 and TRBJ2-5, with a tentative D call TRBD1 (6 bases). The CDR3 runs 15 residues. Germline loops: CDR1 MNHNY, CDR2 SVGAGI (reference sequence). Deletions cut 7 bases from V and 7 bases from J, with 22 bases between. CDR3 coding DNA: TGTGCCAGCATGGACAGTACACTTCAAGAGCGGACCCAGTACTTC. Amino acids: CASMDSTLQERTQYF.

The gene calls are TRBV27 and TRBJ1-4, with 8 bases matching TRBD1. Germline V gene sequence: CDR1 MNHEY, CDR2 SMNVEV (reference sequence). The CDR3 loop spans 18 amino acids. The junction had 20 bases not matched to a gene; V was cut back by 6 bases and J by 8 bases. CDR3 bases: TGTGCCAGCAGCCCCACGACCCTCTCCGGGACAGGACTCGAAAAACTGTTTTTT. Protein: CASSPTTLSGTGLEKLFF.

CDR3 sequence (DNA): TGTGCCAGCAGTTACTCGCCAGGTGAAGTAAACACCATATATTTT. Protein sequence: CASSYSPGEVNTIYF. This chain uses TRBV6-5 with TRBJ1-3; no clear D gene. V was pared by 0 bases and J by 6 bases, with 12 bases between. The CDR3 contains 15 residues. Germline values: CDR1 MNHEY, CDR2 SVGAGI.

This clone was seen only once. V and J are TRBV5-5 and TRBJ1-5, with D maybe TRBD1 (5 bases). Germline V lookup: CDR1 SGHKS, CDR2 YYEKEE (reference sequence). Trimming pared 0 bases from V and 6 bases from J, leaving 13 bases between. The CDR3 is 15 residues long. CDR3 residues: CASSLDPMGGQPQHF. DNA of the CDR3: TGTGCCAGCAGCTTGGACCCGATGGGGGGTCAGCCCCAGCATTTT.

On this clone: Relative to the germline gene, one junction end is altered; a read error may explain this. The CDR3 is CASSLASGGATYEQYF. The CDR3 DNA reads as TGTGCCAGCAGCCTAGCCTCGGGGGGGGCAACCTACGAGCAGTACTTC. V gene TRBV11-1 combines with J gene TRBJ2-7, with 8 nucleotides matching TRBD2. The CDR3 spans 16 residues. Germline CDR1 reads SGHAT; CDR2 reads FQDESV (reference sequence).

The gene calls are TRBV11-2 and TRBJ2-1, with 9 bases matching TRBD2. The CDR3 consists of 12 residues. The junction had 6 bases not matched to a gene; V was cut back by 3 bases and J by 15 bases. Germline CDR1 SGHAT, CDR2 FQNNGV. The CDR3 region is CASSFAGGLRFF. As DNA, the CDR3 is TGTGCCAGCAGCTTTGCGGGGGGGCTTCGGTTCTTC.

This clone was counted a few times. CDR3 bases: TGTGCCAGCAGCCTTTTGGACAGGGTCTCCTACGAGCAGTACTTC. Residues: CASSLLDRVSYEQYF. V and J are TRBV7-8 and TRBJ2-7; 8 bases are a match to TRBD1. With 5 bases clipped from V and 0 bases from J, the junction kept 6 bases outside the gene matches. Germline V CDR1 and CDR2: SGHVS, FQNEAQ. The CDR3 totals 15 residues.

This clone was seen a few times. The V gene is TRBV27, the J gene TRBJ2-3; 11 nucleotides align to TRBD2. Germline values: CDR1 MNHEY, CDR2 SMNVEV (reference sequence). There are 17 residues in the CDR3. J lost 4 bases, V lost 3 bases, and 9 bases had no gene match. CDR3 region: CASSLFSGGAVPDTQYF. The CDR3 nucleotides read TGTGCCAGCAGTTTGTTTAGCGGGGGGGCGGTTCCAGATACGCAGTATTTT.

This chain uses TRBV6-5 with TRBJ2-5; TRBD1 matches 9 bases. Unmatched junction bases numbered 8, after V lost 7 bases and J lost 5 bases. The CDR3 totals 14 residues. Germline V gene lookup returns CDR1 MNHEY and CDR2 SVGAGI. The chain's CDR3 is CASNLDRGRETQYF. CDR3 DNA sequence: TGTGCCAGCAACCTGGACAGGGGACGGGAGACCCAGTACTTC.

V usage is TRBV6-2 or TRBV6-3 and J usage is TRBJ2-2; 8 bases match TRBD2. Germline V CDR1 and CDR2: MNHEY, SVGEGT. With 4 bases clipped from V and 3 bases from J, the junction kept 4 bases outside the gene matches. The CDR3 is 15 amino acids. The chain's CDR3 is CASSFAGGYTGELFF. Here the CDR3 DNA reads TGTGCCAGCAGTTTTGCGGGGGGTTACACCGGGGAGCTGTTTTTT.

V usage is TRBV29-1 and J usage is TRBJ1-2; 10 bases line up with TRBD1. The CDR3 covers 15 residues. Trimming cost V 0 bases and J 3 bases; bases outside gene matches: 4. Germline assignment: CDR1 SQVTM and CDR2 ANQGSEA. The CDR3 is CSVEEMDRGDYGYTF. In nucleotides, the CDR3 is TGCAGCGTTGAAGAAATGGACAGGGGGGACTATGGCTACACCTTC.

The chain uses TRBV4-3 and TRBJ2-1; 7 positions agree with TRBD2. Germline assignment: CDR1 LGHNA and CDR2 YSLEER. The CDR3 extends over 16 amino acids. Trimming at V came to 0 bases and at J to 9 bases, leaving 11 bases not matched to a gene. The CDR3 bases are TGCGCCAGCAGCCAAGATTGGAATGGGGGGGTCAGTGAGCAGTTCTTC. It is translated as CASSQDWNGGVSEQFF.

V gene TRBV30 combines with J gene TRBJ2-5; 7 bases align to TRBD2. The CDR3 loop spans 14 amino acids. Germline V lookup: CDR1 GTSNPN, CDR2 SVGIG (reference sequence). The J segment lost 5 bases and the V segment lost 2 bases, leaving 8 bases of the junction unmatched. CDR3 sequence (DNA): TGTGCCTGGAGTATGACTAGCCCCCGTGAGACCCAGTACTTC. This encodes CAWSMTSPRETQYF.

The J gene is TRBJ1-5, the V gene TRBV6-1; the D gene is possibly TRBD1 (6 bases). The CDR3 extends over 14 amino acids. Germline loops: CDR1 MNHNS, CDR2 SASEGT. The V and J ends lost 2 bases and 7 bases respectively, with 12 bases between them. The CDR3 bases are TGTGCCAGCAGTGAACTCAGGGGCGGACAGCCCCAGCATTTT. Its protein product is CASSELRGGQPQHF.

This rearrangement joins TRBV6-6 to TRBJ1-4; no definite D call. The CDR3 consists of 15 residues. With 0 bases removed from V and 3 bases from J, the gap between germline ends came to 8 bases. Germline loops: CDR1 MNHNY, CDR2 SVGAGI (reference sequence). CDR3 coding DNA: TGTGCCAGCAGTTACTCGCAGGTGGCTAATGAAAAACTGTTTTTT. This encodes CASSYSQVANEKLFF.

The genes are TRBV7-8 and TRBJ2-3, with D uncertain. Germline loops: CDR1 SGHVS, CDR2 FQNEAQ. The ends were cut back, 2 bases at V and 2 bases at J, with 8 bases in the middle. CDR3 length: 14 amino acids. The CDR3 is CASSLLSSTDTQYF. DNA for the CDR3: TGTGCCAGCAGCTTACTGTCGTCCACAGATACGCAGTATTTT. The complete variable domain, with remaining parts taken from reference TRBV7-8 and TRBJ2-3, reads GAGVSQSPRYKVAKRGQDVALRCDPISGHVSLFWYQQALGQGPEFLTYFQNEAQLDKSGLPSDRFFAERPEGSVSTLKIQRTQQEDSAVYLCASSLLSSTDTQYFGPGTRLTVL.

The chain's CDR3 is CSVEWGRGTEAFF. The CDR3 DNA is TGCAGCGTTGAATGGGGCAGGGGCACTGAAGCTTTCTTT. This sequence joins TRBV29-1 and TRBJ1-1; a possible D gene is TRBD1 (6 bases). From germline, CDR1 is SQVTM and CDR2 ANQGSEA. V was trimmed by 2 bases and J by 4 bases, leaving 11 bases between them. The CDR3 covers 13 residues.

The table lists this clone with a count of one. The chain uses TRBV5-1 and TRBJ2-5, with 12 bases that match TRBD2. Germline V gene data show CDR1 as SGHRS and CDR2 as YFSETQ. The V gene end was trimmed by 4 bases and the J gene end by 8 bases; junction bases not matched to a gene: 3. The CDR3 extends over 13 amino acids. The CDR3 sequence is CASSRTSGVTQYF. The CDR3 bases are TGCGCCAGCAGCCGGACTAGCGGGGTTACCCAGTACTTC.